This TCR beta chain was recovered during a study of cytomegalovirus exposure and HLA in healthy donors. This CDR3 has 18 residues. The J segment lost 0 bases and the V segment lost 1 base, leaving 7 bases of the junction unmatched. The germline V gene encodes CDR1 MGHRA and CDR2 YSYEKL. Use of 60 Vbeta and 13 Jbeta primers characterized the PCR. The assay was immunoSEQ multiplex PCR, and TCRdb's table has in-frame clones only and misses some. The specimen's table records 65,000 to 90,000 clones. This clonotype was obtained from a female donor in good health and CMV-seropositive. Sequencing was done on a sample of PBMCs. J is TRBJ2-3 and V is TRBV4-1; 10 bases align to TRBD2. Written as DNA, the CDR3 is TGCGCCAGCAGCCAAGGGCGGCTAGCGGGGGCTAGCACAGATACGCAGTATTTT. Translating it yields CASSQGRLAGASTDTQYF.